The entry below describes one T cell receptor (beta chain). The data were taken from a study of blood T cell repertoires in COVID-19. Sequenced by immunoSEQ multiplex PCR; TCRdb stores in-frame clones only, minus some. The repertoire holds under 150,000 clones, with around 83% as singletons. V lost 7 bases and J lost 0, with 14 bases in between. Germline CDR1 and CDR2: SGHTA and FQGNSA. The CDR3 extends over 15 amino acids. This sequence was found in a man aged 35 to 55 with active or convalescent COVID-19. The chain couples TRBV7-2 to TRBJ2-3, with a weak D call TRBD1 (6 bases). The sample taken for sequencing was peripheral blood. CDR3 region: CASKKRQASTDTQYF. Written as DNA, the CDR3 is TGTGCCAGCAAGAAGCGACAGGCGAGCACAGATACGCAGTATTTT.